What follows are 9 T cell receptor beta chains derived from one specimen sequenced in a study of control samples from healthy donors and cancer patients. The table came from immunoSEQ multiplex PCR; TCRdb's copy has only in-frame clones and leaves some out. The sample has 150,000 to 200,000 clones, almost 90% seen once; the top ten hold about 1.7%. The sample taken for sequencing was blood. These receptors were obtained from a man between 18 and 29 years old in good health.

V usage is TRBV10-1 and J usage is TRBJ1-4, with D uncertain. Germline loops: CDR1 WNHNN, CDR2 SYGVQD (reference sequence). The CDR3 has 13 amino acids. The V end was cut by 4 bases, the J end by 10 bases, with 13 bases between. CDR3 amino acids: CASSGGSPGKLFF. DNA of the CDR3: TGCGCCAGCAGTGGAGGGTCGCCCGGAAAACTGTTTTTT.

The rearrangement uses TRBV4-3 and TRBJ1-4; TRBD1 is a possible D gene (5 bases). The CDR3 sequence is 15 residues long. V dropped 4 bases and J dropped 10 bases, with 19 bases sitting between them. The V gene's germline CDR1 is LGHNA and CDR2 YSLEER. CDR3 in DNA: TGCGCCAGCAGCCGGGCAACCGGGACGGCGGGAAAACTGTTTTTT. Translation: CASSRATGTAGKLFF.

This rearrangement joins TRBV6-5 to TRBJ2-1; D may be TRBD2 (5 bases). V gave up 9 bases and J gave up 6 bases, with 9 bases separating them. Looked up from germline, CDR1 is MNHEY and CDR2 is SVGAGI. This CDR3 is 11 amino acids long. The CDR3 nucleotides read TGTGCCAGTCTCGAGGGCAATGAGCAGTTCTTC. This gives the protein CASLEGNEQFF.

V usage is TRBV6-5 and J usage is TRBJ1-2; possibly TRBD1 for D (6 bases). Germline V gives CDR1 MNHEY, CDR2 SVGAGI. This CDR3 contains 13 residues. Deletions cut 7 bases from V and 4 bases from J, with 13 bases between. DNA for the CDR3: TGTGCCAGCAAGACAGGCTCCCTCTATGGCTACACCTTC. Protein product: CASKTGSLYGYTF.

The CDR3 region has the DNA TGCGCCAGCAGCTTCAACAGGCAAGAGACCCAGTACTTC. Its translation: CASSFNRQETQYF. This chain connects TRBV5-1 to TRBJ2-5; possibly TRBD1 for D (5 bases). CDR1 and CDR2 (germline): SGHRS, YFSETQ. With 2 bases removed from V and 2 bases from J, the gap between germline ends came to 7 bases. The CDR3 has 13 amino acids.

The CDR3 loop reads CSVMKIYEQYF. The CDR3, as DNA: TGCAGTGTTATGAAAATCTACGAGCAGTACTTC. This chain joins TRBV20-1 and TRBJ2-7, with D unresolved. The V end was cut by 7 bases, the J end by 3 bases, with 10 bases between. Germline assignment: CDR1 DFQATT and CDR2 SNEGSKA (reference sequence). The CDR3 has 11 residues.

The chain recombines TRBV18 with TRBJ1-4, with TRBD1 matching 9 bases. Germline CDR1 reads KGHSH; CDR2 reads LQKENI. V was pared by 6 bases and J by 6 bases, with 5 bases of the junction left unmatched. The CDR3 sequence is 14 residues long. In DNA, the CDR3 is TGTGCCAGCTCCCCCGACAGGGGGGATGAAAAACTGTTTTTT. Translating it yields CASSPDRGDEKLFF.

J is TRBJ2-1 and V is TRBV11-2; D not certain. This CDR3 spans 12 amino acids. Germline-derived CDR1 and CDR2 are SGHAT and FQNNGV. The V end lost 2 bases, the J end lost 7 bases, and 6 bases lay between the germline ends. The CDR3 loop is CASSLTINEQFF. In nucleotides, the CDR3 is TGTGCCAGCAGCTTAACCATTAATGAGCAGTTCTTC.

The V gene is TRBV28, the J gene TRBJ1-2; tentative D call: TRBD1 (6 bases). V shed 5 bases and J shed 5 bases, with 12 bases lying between them. In germline, CDR1 is MDHEN, CDR2 SYDVKM. The CDR3 consists of 13 residues. CDR3 amino acids: CASSRDMEYGYTF. CDR3 in DNA: TGTGCCAGCAGTCGGGACATGGAGTATGGCTACACCTTC.